The rows below give T cell receptor beta chains drawn from one sample of a study of blood T cell repertoires in COVID-19. TCRdb's copy holds only in-frame clones and misses some; the assay was immunoSEQ multiplex PCR. The repertoire holds 85,000 to 90,000 clones, with more than 65% as singletons. The sequenced sample was peripheral blood. All receptors come from a man in his 70s with acute or convalescent COVID-19. Each CDR3 is given with its conserved first and last residue. D genes are given only for firm matches. Expanded clones are given a class, and other clones once, few, many or no size at all.

j_gene: TRBJ1-1; abundance: once; d_gene: -; v_gene: TRBV28; CDR3aa: CASSVGTIEAFF; CDR3nt: TGTGCCAGCAGTGTCGGGACAATTGAAGCTTTCTTT
j_gene: TRBJ1-5; abundance: few; d_gene: TRBD1; v_gene: TRBV12-3/TRBV12-4; CDR3aa: CASSPTGYQPQHF; CDR3nt: TGTGCCAGCAGCCCGACAGGGTATCAGCCCCAGCATTTT
j_gene: TRBJ2-5; abundance: -; d_gene: -; v_gene: TRBV19; CDR3aa: CASSSGGKTQYF; CDR3nt: TGTGCCAGTAGTAGCGGGGGCAAGACCCAGTACTTC
j_gene: TRBJ2-7; abundance: once; d_gene: TRBD2; v_gene: TRBV5-1; CDR3aa: CASSLEPSGIAGGAYEQYF; CDR3nt: TGCGCCAGCAGCTTGGAGCCCTCCGGGATAGCGGGGGGGGCCTACGAGCAGTACTTC
j_gene: TRBJ2-1; abundance: -; d_gene: TRBD2; v_gene: TRBV7-3; CDR3aa: CASSLMVLAGGNNEQFF; CDR3nt: TGTGCCAGCAGCTTAATGGTTCTAGCGGGGGGTAACAATGAGCAGTTCTTC
j_gene: TRBJ2-5; abundance: -; d_gene: -; v_gene: TRBV27; CDR3aa: CASSSYREETQYF; CDR3nt: TGTGCCAGCAGTTCGTACAGGGAGGAGACCCAGTACTTC
j_gene: TRBJ2-7; abundance: -; d_gene: TRBD1; v_gene: TRBV20-1; CDR3aa: CSASVSGTGGGEQYF; CDR3nt: TGCAGTGCTAGTGTCTCGGGGACAGGGGGCGGCGAGCAGTACTTC
j_gene: TRBJ2-7; abundance: -; d_gene: TRBD1; v_gene: TRBV18; CDR3aa: CASSRQGPGYEQYF; CDR3nt: TGTGCCAGCTCCCGACAGGGGCCCGGCTACGAGCAGTACTTC
j_gene: TRBJ1-3; abundance: -; d_gene: -; v_gene: TRBV2; CDR3aa: CASTYREQSGNTIYF; CDR3nt: TGTGCCAGCACCTACAGGGAGCAATCCGGAAACACCATATATTTT
j_gene: TRBJ2-3; abundance: -; d_gene: -; v_gene: TRBV14; CDR3aa: CASSQATGHTDTQYF; CDR3nt: TGTGCCAGCAGCCAAGCAACTGGACACACAGATACGCAGTATTTT
j_gene: TRBJ2-3; abundance: -; d_gene: TRBD2; v_gene: TRBV5-1; CDR3aa: CASSAGLAGVSTDTQYF; CDR3nt: TGCGCCAGCAGCGCGGGACTAGCGGGGGTTTCCACAGATACGCAGTATTTT
j_gene: TRBJ2-1; abundance: -; d_gene: TRBD1; v_gene: TRBV29-1; CDR3aa: CSVESWDRGGNEQFF; CDR3nt: TGCAGCGTTGAAAGTTGGGACAGGGGCGGAAATGAGCAGTTCTTC
j_gene: TRBJ2-5; abundance: -; d_gene: TRBD2; v_gene: TRBV5-1; CDR3aa: CASSLVGGAGETQYF; CDR3nt: TGCGCCAGCAGCTTGGTCGGGGGGGCCGGGGAGACCCAGTACTTC
j_gene: TRBJ2-1; abundance: -; d_gene: TRBD1; v_gene: TRBV2; CDR3aa: CASSDRTGVYNEQFF; CDR3nt: TGTGCCAGCAGTGATAGGACAGGGGTTTACAATGAGCAGTTCTTC
j_gene: TRBJ2-7; abundance: -; d_gene: -; v_gene: TRBV10-1; CDR3aa: CASSPGGFYEQYF; CDR3nt: TGCGCCAGTTCGCCCGGGGGATTCTACGAGCAGTACTTC
j_gene: TRBJ2-2; abundance: -; d_gene: -; v_gene: TRBV5-4; CDR3aa: CASSLVGGRTGELFF; CDR3nt: TGTGCCAGCAGCTTGGTGGGGGGGCGCACCGGGGAGCTGTTTTTT
j_gene: TRBJ2-2; abundance: -; d_gene: TRBD2; v_gene: TRBV7-3; CDR3aa: CASSPAGTSTGELFF; CDR3nt: TGTGCCAGCAGCCCCGCCGGGACTAGCACCGGGGAGCTGTTTTTT
j_gene: TRBJ1-4; abundance: -; d_gene: -; v_gene: TRBV18; CDR3aa: CASSKETDEKLFF; CDR3nt: TGTGCCAGCTCAAAGGAGACAGATGAAAAACTGTTTTTT
j_gene: TRBJ1-4; abundance: -; d_gene: -; v_gene: TRBV7-6; CDR3aa: CASRPDFRGEKLFF; CDR3nt: TGTGCCAGCAGACCCGACTTCAGGGGTGAAAAACTGTTTTTT
j_gene: TRBJ1-3; abundance: once; d_gene: TRBD1; v_gene: TRBV5-8; CDR3aa: CASSLVQGATGNTIYF; CDR3nt: TGTGCCAGCAGCTTGGTTCAGGGGGCGACTGGAAACACCATATATTTT
j_gene: TRBJ2-2; abundance: -; d_gene: TRBD2; v_gene: TRBV11-3; CDR3aa: CASSLDSSGGNTGELFF; CDR3nt: TGTGCCAGCAGCTTAGATTCCAGCGGGGGGAACACCGGGGAGCTGTTTTTT
j_gene: TRBJ1-5; abundance: -; d_gene: TRBD1; v_gene: TRBV5-5; CDR3aa: CASSPGTANQPQHF; CDR3nt: TGTGCCAGCAGCCCAGGGACAGCCAATCAGCCCCAGCATTTT
j_gene: TRBJ1-1; abundance: -; d_gene: -; v_gene: TRBV7-3; CDR3aa: CASSLGGTGSEAFF; CDR3nt: TGTGCCAGCAGCTTAGGTGGCACAGGGAGTGAAGCTTTCTTT
j_gene: TRBJ1-2; abundance: -; d_gene: TRBD1; v_gene: TRBV2; CDR3aa: CASSENRQGNNYGYTF; CDR3nt: TGTGCCAGCAGTGAGAATCGACAGGGTAATAACTATGGCTACACCTTC
j_gene: TRBJ2-3; abundance: -; d_gene: TRBD2; v_gene: TRBV5-3; CDR3aa: CARRSSGSTDTQYF; CDR3nt: TGTGCCAGAAGGTCTAGCGGGAGCACAGATACGCAGTATTTT
j_gene: TRBJ2-7; abundance: -; d_gene: TRBD2; v_gene: TRBV5-1; CDR3aa: CASSGTSGVSYEQYF; CDR3nt: TGCGCCAGCAGCGGTACTAGCGGGGTCTCCTACGAGCAGTACTTC
j_gene: TRBJ2-1; abundance: few; d_gene: TRBD1; v_gene: TRBV2; CDR3aa: CASRIPGQEYNEQFF; CDR3nt: TGTGCCAGCAGGATCCCGGGACAGGAGTACAATGAGCAGTTCTTC
j_gene: TRBJ2-5; abundance: -; d_gene: -; v_gene: TRBV19; CDR3aa: CASSLQETQYF; CDR3nt: TGTGCCAGTAGCCTACAAGAGACCCAGTACTTC
j_gene: TRBJ1-6; abundance: -; d_gene: -; v_gene: TRBV19; CDR3aa: CASTSGASYNSPLHF; CDR3nt: TGTGCCAGTACTTCAGGGGCCTCCTATAATTCACCCCTCCACTTT
j_gene: TRBJ2-1; abundance: few; d_gene: TRBD1; v_gene: TRBV12-5; CDR3aa: CASGPGQGAKNEQFF; CDR3nt: TGTGCTAGTGGTCCCGGACAGGGGGCAAAGAATGAGCAGTTCTTC
j_gene: TRBJ2-2; abundance: -; d_gene: -; v_gene: TRBV7-6; CDR3aa: CASSPRDWNTGELFF; CDR3nt: TGTGCCAGCAGCCCCCGGGACTGGAACACCGGGGAGCTGTTTTTT
j_gene: TRBJ1-1; abundance: -; d_gene: -; v_gene: TRBV4-1; CDR3aa: CASSQPQGNTEAFF; CDR3nt: TGCGCCAGCAGCCAGCCACAGGGGAACACTGAAGCTTTCTTT
j_gene: TRBJ2-3; abundance: -; d_gene: TRBD2; v_gene: TRBV19; CDR3aa: CASRDHGGGNTDTQYF; CDR3nt: TGTGCCAGTAGGGATCACGGCGGGGGAAACACAGATACGCAGTATTTT
j_gene: TRBJ1-2; abundance: few; d_gene: TRBD1; v_gene: TRBV12-3/TRBV12-4; CDR3aa: CASSHGTVYGYTF; CDR3nt: TGTGCCAGCAGCCACGGGACAGTATATGGCTACACCTTC
j_gene: TRBJ2-5; abundance: -; d_gene: TRBD1; v_gene: TRBV27; CDR3aa: CASSQDWDSEETQYF; CDR3nt: TGTGCCAGCAGTCAGGATTGGGACAGCGAAGAGACCCAGTACTTC
j_gene: TRBJ2-5; abundance: -; d_gene: TRBD1; v_gene: TRBV14; CDR3aa: CASSPGGQGQETQYF; CDR3nt: TGTGCCAGCAGCCCGGGAGGACAGGGGCAAGAGACCCAGTACTTC
j_gene: TRBJ1-2; abundance: -; d_gene: -; v_gene: TRBV6-6; CDR3aa: CASSYSPANYGYTF; CDR3nt: TGTGCCAGCAGTTACAGCCCTGCTAACTATGGCTACACCTTC
j_gene: TRBJ1-6; abundance: -; d_gene: -; v_gene: TRBV7-3; CDR3aa: CASSTTGSYNSPLHF; CDR3nt: TGTGCCAGCAGCACCACAGGTTCCTATAATTCACCCCTCCACTTT
j_gene: TRBJ2-3; abundance: -; d_gene: TRBD2; v_gene: TRBV10-2; CDR3aa: CASSESGTSEYF; CDR3nt: TGCGCCAGCAGTGAGTCTGGGACTAGCGAGTATTTT
j_gene: TRBJ1-2; abundance: once; d_gene: TRBD1; v_gene: TRBV5-1; CDR3aa: CASSLAGQGGYGYTF; CDR3nt: TGCGCCAGCAGCTTGGCCGGACAGGGCGGCTATGGCTACACCTTC
j_gene: TRBJ1-3; abundance: -; d_gene: -; v_gene: TRBV5-6; CDR3aa: CASSATPTVDTIYF; CDR3nt: TGTGCCAGCAGCGCCACCCCTACGGTGGACACCATATATTTT